This T cell receptor beta chain derives from a study of radiotherapy plus CTLA-4 blockade in lung cancer. Study results and caveats: An expansion of tumor-derived TCR clones occurred in blood after radiotherapy plus ipilimumab. Early blood T cell clone dynamics, with interferon-beta, were reported to best predict response.

Ipilimumab CTLA-4 blockade and focal radiation were given to patients with chemo-refractory metastatic non-small-cell lung cancer. Data came from immunoSEQ multiplex PCR; TCRdb stores just in-frame clones and leaves some out. This sample carries about 82,000 clones, 60% to 80% of them seen once, and the ten largest clones take around 15%. This clone was seen more than once but under ten times. The antigen is unknown. The sequence was collected from a human donor with non-small cell lung cancer that progressed on radiotherapy plus ipilimumab. Material: peripheral blood, obtained from a patient treated with radiotherapy plus ipilimumab.

The CDR3 loop is CASSSGTGGVHGYTF. CDR3 nucleotide sequence: TGTGCCAGCAGTTCCGGGACAGGGGGCGTCCATGGCTACACCTTC. This chain links TRBV28 with TRBJ1-2; TRBD1 agrees at 12 bases. J lost 6 bases, V lost 4 bases, and 6 bases had no gene match. Germline V gives CDR1 MDHEN, CDR2 SYDVKM. The CDR3 extends over 15 amino acids.